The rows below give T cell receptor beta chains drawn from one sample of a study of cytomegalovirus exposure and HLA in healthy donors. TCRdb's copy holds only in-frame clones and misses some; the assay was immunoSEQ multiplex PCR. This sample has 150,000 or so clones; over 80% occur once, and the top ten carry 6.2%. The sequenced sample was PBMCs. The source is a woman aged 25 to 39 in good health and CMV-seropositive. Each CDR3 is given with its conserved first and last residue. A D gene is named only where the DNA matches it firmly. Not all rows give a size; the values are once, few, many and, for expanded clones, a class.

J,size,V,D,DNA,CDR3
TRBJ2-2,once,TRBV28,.,TGTGCCAGCAGGATACTCCGGGCCGGGGAGCTGTTTTTT,CASRILRAGELFF
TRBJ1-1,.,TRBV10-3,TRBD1,TGTGCCATCAGTAAGGGACAGGCCTCCACTGAAGCTTTCTTT,CAISKGQASTEAFF
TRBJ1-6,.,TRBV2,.,TGTGCCAGCCACAGAAGCTTTAATTCACCCCTCCACTTT,CASHRSFNSPLHF
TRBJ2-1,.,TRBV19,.,TGTGCCAGTAGTGTTGGGAGCTACAATGAGCAGTTCTTC,CASSVGSYNEQFF
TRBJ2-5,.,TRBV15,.,TGTGCCACCAGCAGAGATCACACAGGGGAGACCCAGTACTTC,CATSRDHTGETQYF
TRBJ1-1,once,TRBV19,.,TGTGCCAGTAGTACTCCCCTCGGATGGGCGAACACTGAAGCTTTCTTT,CASSTPLGWANTEAFF
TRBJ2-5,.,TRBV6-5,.,TGTGCCAGCAGTTACTCTGGGGGGGCACACCAAGAGACCCAGTACTTC,CASSYSGGAHQETQYF
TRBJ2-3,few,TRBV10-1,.,TGCGCCAGCAGTGAGTCGATAGCTAGCTCTACAGATACGCAGTATTTT,CASSESIASSTDTQYF
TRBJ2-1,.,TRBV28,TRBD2,TGTGCCAGCAGTACGGGACTATACAATGAGCAGTTCTTC,CASSTGLYNEQFF
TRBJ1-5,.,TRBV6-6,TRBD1,TGTGCCAGCAGTTACCAAGGGGGCAAGCAGCCCCAGCATTTT,CASSYQGGKQPQHF
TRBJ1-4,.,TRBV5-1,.,TGCGCCAGCAGCCTCAACAGTTTTGCAACTAATGAAAAACTGTTTTTT,CASSLNSFATNEKLFF
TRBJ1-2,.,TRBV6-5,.,TGTGCCAGCAGTACCGACAGCCGCTATGGCTACACCTTC,CASSTDSRYGYTF
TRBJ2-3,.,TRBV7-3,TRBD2,TGTGCCAGCAGCATCACTAGCGGCCGGCCAGATACGCAGTATTTT,CASSITSGRPDTQYF
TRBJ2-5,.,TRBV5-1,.,TGCGCCAGCAGCTTGGGGGCCGCAGCCCAAGAGACCCAGTACTTC,CASSLGAAAQETQYF
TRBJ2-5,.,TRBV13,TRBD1,TGTGCCAGCAGCGATGCCAGGGGGCAGGGGGAGACCCAGTACTTC,CASSDARGQGETQYF
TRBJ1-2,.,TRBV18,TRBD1,TGTGCCAGCTCACTTAAACCGGGACAGGGGCGATCCTATGGCTACACCTTC,CASSLKPGQGRSYGYTF
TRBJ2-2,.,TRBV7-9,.,TGTGCCAGCAGCCCGCTAGCGAGCGCGAACACCGGGGAGCTGTTTTTT,CASSPLASANTGELFF
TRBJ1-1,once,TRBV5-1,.,TGCGCCAGCAGCTTGGCCCCAGGGGCCACTGAAGCTTTCTTT,CASSLAPGATEAFF
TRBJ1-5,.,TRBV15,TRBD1,TGTGCCACCAGCAGCCGGGACAGGGGGTGGACTTATAGCAATCAGCCCCAGCATTTT,CATSSRDRGWTYSNQPQHF
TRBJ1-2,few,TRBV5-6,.,TGTGCCAGCAGCCAATCGGAAGGACAGCGTCTCTATGGCTACACCTTC,CASSQSEGQRLYGYTF
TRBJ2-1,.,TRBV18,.,TGTGCCAGCTCACCAGGAGCATACAATGAGCAGTTCTTC,CASSPGAYNEQFF
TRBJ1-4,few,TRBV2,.,TGTGCCAGCAGTGAAGGGGCGTTAACTAATGAAAAACTGTTTTTT,CASSEGALTNEKLFF
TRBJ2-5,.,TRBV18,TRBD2,TGTGCCAGCTCACCTAGCGGGGGGACCCAAGAGACCCAGTACTTC,CASSPSGGTQETQYF
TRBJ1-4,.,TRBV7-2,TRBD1,TGTGCCAGCAGCCTATCCGGGACAGGGCGGGAAAAACTGTTTTTT,CASSLSGTGREKLFF
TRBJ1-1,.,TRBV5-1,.,TGCGCCAGCAGCTCCGTCGGAGGTTCGAGGTTAGGCACTGAAGCTTTCTTT,CASSSVGGSRLGTEAFF
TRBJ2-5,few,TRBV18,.,TGTGCCAGCTCACCTAGGGGGTTCCAAGAGACCCAGTACTTC,CASSPRGFQETQYF
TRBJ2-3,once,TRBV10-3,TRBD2,TGTGCCATCAGTCCCGGGACTAGCGGGAGGGCGTGGGGGCATAGCACAGATACGCAGTATTTT,CAISPGTSGRAWGHSTDTQYF
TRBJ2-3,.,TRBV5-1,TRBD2,TGCGCCAGCAGCCTGCCTAGCGGGGGGGATGATACGCAGTATTTT,CASSLPSGGDDTQYF
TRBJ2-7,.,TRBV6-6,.,TGTGCCAGCAGTTACCCTACTGAGGGAGGCTACGAGCAGTACTTC,CASSYPTEGGYEQYF
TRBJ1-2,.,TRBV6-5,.,TGTGCCAGCAGTTACTCCTACGGGGAGCCCTTCTATGGCTACACCTTC,CASSYSYGEPFYGYTF
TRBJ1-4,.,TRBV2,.,TGTGCCAGCAGTTCCACTACAACTAATGAAAAACTGTTTTTT,CASSSTTTNEKLFF
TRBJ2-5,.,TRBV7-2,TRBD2,TGTGCCAGCAGGCGGGGGTTACTAGCGGGAGAAGGGGAGACCCAGTACTTC,CASRRGLLAGEGETQYF
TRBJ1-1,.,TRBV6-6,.,TGTGCCAGCAGTTCTGGACAGACGACAACGAACACTGAAGCTTTCTTT,CASSSGQTTTNTEAFF
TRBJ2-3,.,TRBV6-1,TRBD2,TGTGCCAGCAGTGAAACGGCTAGCGGGGGGGCAGCAGATACGCAGTATTTT,CASSETASGGAADTQYF
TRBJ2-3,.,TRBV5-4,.,TGTGCCAGCAGTGAACCCCCGAGACTAGTTTCAAGCACAGATACGCAGTATTTT,CASSEPPRLVSSTDTQYF
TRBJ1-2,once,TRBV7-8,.,TGTGCCAGCAGCCAAATTAACTATGGCTACACCTTC,CASSQINYGYTF
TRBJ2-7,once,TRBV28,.,TGTGCCAGCAGTTCCCCGAGAGGAATCGACTACGAGCAGTACTTC,CASSSPRGIDYEQYF
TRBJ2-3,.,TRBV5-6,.,TGTGCCAGCAGCCTTCTACTGAGGCCTAGCACAGATACGCAGTATTTT,CASSLLLRPSTDTQYF
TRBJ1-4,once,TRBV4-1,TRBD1,TGCGCCAGCAGCCAAGTTTCGGGACAGGGGGAAAAACTGTTTTTT,CASSQVSGQGEKLFF
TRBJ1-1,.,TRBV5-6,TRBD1,TGTGCCAGCAGCTTCAGGGGGGATGCCTCGAACACTGAAGCTTTCTTT,CASSFRGDASNTEAFF
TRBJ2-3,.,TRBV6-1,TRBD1,TGTGCCAGCAGTGAGGTGACAGGGTTAGACACAGATACGCAGTATTTT,CASSEVTGLDTDTQYF
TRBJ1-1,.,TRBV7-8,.,TGTGCCAGCAGCTTAGTAGTCACGAGGCAGGGAGCTTTCTTT,CASSLVVTRQGAFF
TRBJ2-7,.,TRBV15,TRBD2,TGTGCCACCAGCACTAGCGGGAGGATCTACGAGCAGTACTTC,CATSTSGRIYEQYF
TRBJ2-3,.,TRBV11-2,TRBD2,TGTGCCAGCAATTTGGCGGGGGGTCTACTCACAGATACGCAGTATTTT,CASNLAGGLLTDTQYF
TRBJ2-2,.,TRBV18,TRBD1,TGTGCCAGCTCACCTCCCGCGACAGGGCTCACCGGGGAGCTGTTTTTT,CASSPPATGLTGELFF
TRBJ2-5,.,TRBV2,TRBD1,TGTGCCAGCAGTGAGACCCAGGGGGACGGGGAGACCCAGTACTTC,CASSETQGDGETQYF
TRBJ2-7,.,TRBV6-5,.,TGTGCCACCGCTCGGGGGACCGAGCAGTACTTC,CATARGTEQYF
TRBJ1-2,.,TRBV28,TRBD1,TGTGCCAGCAGTTCGATCGGGACAGGGTTTGGCTACACCTTC,CASSSIGTGFGYTF
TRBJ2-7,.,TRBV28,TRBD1,TGTGCCAGCGCCGGGACAGGGACCTCCTACGAGCAGTACTTC,CASAGTGTSYEQYF
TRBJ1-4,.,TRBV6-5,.,TGTGCCAGCAGTTACTCGCAGGCTAATGAAAAACTGTTTTTT,CASSYSQANEKLFF
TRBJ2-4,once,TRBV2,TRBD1,TGTGCCAGCCGGGACAGGGCCAAAAACATTCAGTACTTC,CASRDRAKNIQYF
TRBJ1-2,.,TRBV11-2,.,TGTGCCAGCAGCTTAGTCGGGGGTGCCAATGCCTATGGCTACACCTTC,CASSLVGGANAYGYTF
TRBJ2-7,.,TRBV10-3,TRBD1,TGTGCCATCAGTGAGTCCGGGCAGGGGGCCTACGAGCAGTACTTC,CAISESGQGAYEQYF
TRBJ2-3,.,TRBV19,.,TGTGCCAGTGGGTCGGGAGATACGCAGTATTTT,CASGSGDTQYF
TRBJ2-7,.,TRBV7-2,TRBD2,TGTGCCAGCTCCCCCCCCGGGCGGGGGATTACGAGGCAGTACTTC,CASSPPGRGITRQYF
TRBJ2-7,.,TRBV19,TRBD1,TGTGCCAGTAGTCACGGGGACAGGGGATGGGAGCAGTACTTC,CASSHGDRGWEQYF
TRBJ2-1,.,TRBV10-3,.,TGTGCCATCAGTGAGCTAGCTACGGGCTACAATGAGCAGTTCTTC,CAISELATGYNEQFF